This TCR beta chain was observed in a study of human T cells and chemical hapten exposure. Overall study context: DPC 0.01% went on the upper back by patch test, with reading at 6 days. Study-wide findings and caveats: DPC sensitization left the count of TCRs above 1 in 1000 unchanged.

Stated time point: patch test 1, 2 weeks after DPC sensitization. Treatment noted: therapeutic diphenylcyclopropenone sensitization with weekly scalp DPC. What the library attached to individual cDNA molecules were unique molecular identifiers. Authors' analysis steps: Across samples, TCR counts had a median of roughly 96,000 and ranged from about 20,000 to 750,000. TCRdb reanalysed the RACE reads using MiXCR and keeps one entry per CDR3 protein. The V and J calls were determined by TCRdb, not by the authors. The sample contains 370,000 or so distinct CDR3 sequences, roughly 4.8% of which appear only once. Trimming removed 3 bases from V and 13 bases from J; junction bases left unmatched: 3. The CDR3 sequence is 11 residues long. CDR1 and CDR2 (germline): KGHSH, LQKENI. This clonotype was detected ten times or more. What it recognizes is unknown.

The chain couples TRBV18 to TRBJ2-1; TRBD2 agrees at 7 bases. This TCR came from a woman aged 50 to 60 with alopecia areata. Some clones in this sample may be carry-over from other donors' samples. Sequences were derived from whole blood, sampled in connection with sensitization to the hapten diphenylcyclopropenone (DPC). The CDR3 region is CASSPGGLQFF. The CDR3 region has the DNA TGTGCCAGCTCACCGGGGGGACTACAGTTCTTC.